These 26 T cell receptor beta chains originate from one sample sequenced in a study of T cell changes during pregnancy in multiple sclerosis. Clones were read by immunoSEQ multiplex PCR, and TCRdb kept only the in-frame ones, dropping some. The sample lists about 49,000 clones, 80% to 95% occurring once. The sample here was peripheral blood, taken after pregnancy. Receptors were obtained from a female donor with multiple sclerosis, enrolled in a pregnancy study.

This clone was picked up a small number of times. The V gene is TRBV19, the J gene TRBJ1-2; 7 positions agree with TRBD1. The germline V gene encodes CDR1 LNHDA and CDR2 SQIVND (reference sequence). Germline trimming cut 4 bases from V and 4 bases from J; bases unmatched to any gene: 3. There are 13 residues in the CDR3. The CDR3 DNA sequence: TGTGCCAGTAGTAGGACAGGAACCTATGGCTACACCTTC. Protein sequence: CASSRTGTYGYTF. Full variable domain (remainder filled in from reference TRBV19 and TRBJ1-2): DGGITQSPKYLFRKEGQNVTLSCEQNLNHDAMYWYRQDPGQGLRLIYYSQIVNDFQKGDIAEGYSVSREKKESFPLTVTSAQKNPTAFYLCASSRTGTYGYTFGSGTRLTVV.

The chain combines TRBV29-1 with TRBJ1-1; possible D gene TRBD1, 5 bases. The CDR3 consists of 14 residues. V was pared by 3 bases and J by 4 bases, with 15 bases between. Germline values: CDR1 SQVTM, CDR2 ANQGSEA. CDR3 in amino acids: CSVDRAGQLTEAFF. In nucleotides, the CDR3 is TGCAGCGTTGATCGTGCGGGGCAGCTCACTGAAGCTTTCTTT.

The V and J genes are TRBV10-3 and TRBJ2-7; 10 nucleotides match TRBD1. The CDR3 extends over 14 amino acids. Germline CDR1 reads ENHRY; CDR2 reads SYGVKD. Trimming at V came to 6 bases and at J to 7 bases, leaving 9 bases not matched to a gene. The CDR3 loop is CAIRGTGAPSEQYF. In DNA, the CDR3 is TGTGCCATCAGGGGGACAGGGGCCCCCTCGGAGCAGTACTTC.

The J gene is TRBJ2-1, the V gene TRBV2; TRBD1 aligns across 7 bases. CDR1 and CDR2 from the germline V gene are SNHLY and FYNNEI. V lost 1 base, J lost 7 bases, and 1 base stayed unmatched. The CDR3 runs to 13 residues. CDR3 DNA: TGTGCCAGCAGTGAAGACAGGGGAAATGAGCAGTTCTTC. Protein product: CASSEDRGNEQFF.

The chain joins TRBV18 to TRBJ2-5; 8 nucleotides match TRBD1. CDR1 KGHSH and CDR2 LQKENI come from the germline V gene. Trimming took 2 bases from V and 2 from J; bases not matched to a gene: 1. There are 14 residues in the CDR3. The CDR3 spells CASSPRDRQETQYF. The CDR3 DNA reads TGTGCCAGCTCACCAAGGGACAGGCAAGAGACCCAGTACTTC.

The CDR3 is CASSPQGANEKLFF. The CDR3 region has the DNA TGTGCCAGCTCACCCCAGGGGGCTAATGAAAAACTGTTTTTT. The rearrangement joins TRBV18 to TRBJ1-4; 7 bases fit TRBD1. CDR3 length equals 14 residues. Germline CDR1 reads KGHSH; CDR2 reads LQKENI. V trimming: 3 bases; J trimming: 3 bases; junction bases outside the gene matches: 1. The variable domain in full, completed from reference TRBV18 and TRBJ1-4, reads NAGVMQNPRHLVRRRGQEARLRCSPMKGHSHVYWYRQLPEEGLKFMVYLQKENIIDESGMPKERFSAEFPKEGPSILRIQQVVRGDSAAYFCASSPQGANEKLFFGSGTQLSVL.

A single count supports this clone. The chain uses TRBV19 and TRBJ2-7; unclear D gene. Germline values: CDR1 LNHDA, CDR2 SQIVND (reference sequence). Trimming removed 4 bases at V and 5 bases at J, with 9 bases between. This CDR3 region has 12 residues. CDR3: CASSTRGDEQYF. The CDR3 region has the DNA TGTGCCAGTAGTACAAGAGGAGACGAGCAGTACTTC.

The genes are TRBV30 and TRBJ1-2, with D perhaps matching TRBD1 (5 bases). The CDR3 has 11 amino acids. Germline CDR1 is GTSNPN and CDR2 is SVGIG (reference sequence). The germline V and J ends were trimmed by 6 bases and 6 bases, with 11 bases remaining between them. CDR3: CACQGGNGYTF. In DNA, the CDR3 is TGTGCCTGCCAGGGAGGGAATGGCTACACCTTC.

The V call is TRBV19, the J call TRBJ1-4; D unclear. CDR3 length: 15 residues. Between the trimmed V and J ends, which lost 10 bases and 8 bases, there was a span of 23 bases. CDR1 LNHDA and CDR2 SQIVND come from the germline V gene (reference sequence). The CDR3 region is CATGGFEIIVEKLFF. As DNA, the CDR3 is TGTGCCACCGGCGGTTTTGAGATCATCGTAGAAAAACTGTTTTTT. The entire variable domain, with the rest obtained from reference TRBV19 and TRBJ1-4, is as follows: DGGITQSPKYLFRKEGQNVTLSCEQNLNHDAMYWYRQDPGQGLRLIYYSQIVNDFQKGDIAEGYSVSREKKESFPLTVTSAQKNPTAFYLCATGGFEIIVEKLFFGSGTQLSVL.

This clone was recorded many times. This chain connects TRBV6-4 to TRBJ2-3, with 10 bases aligning to TRBD2. Germline loops: CDR1 MRHNA, CDR2 SNTAGT. The CDR3 runs 16 residues. The V gene end was trimmed by 2 bases and the J gene end by 2 bases; junction bases not matched to a gene: 4. This CDR3 is CASSDGAGGPTDTQYF. As DNA, the CDR3 is TGTGCCAGCAGTGACGGAGCGGGGGGGCCCACAGATACGCAGTATTTT.

This clone was seen just once. The CDR3 loop is CASIAGTPNQPQHF. CDR3 sequence (DNA): TGTGCCAGTATAGCCGGGACACCCAATCAGCCCCAGCATTTT. V and J are TRBV19 and TRBJ1-5; possible D gene TRBD1, 6 bases. From germline, CDR1 is LNHDA and CDR2 SQIVND (reference sequence). This CDR3 region has 14 residues. The germline V and J ends were trimmed by 7 bases and 3 bases, with 13 bases remaining between them.

This clone was seen once. The genes are TRBV18 and TRBJ1-2, with TRBD1 identical over 9 bases. The CDR3 is 17 amino acids. The V gene's germline CDR1 is KGHSH and CDR2 LQKENI. V lost 4 bases and J lost 8; bases outside the gene matches: 17. The CDR3 DNA is TGTGCCAGCTCACTAGGCCCGGGACAGGGCGGAACAGAGGGCTACACCTTC. Protein product: CASSLGPGQGGTEGYTF.

The V gene is TRBV5-4, the J gene TRBJ1-2; 10 positions match TRBD1. Germline V gives CDR1 SGHNT, CDR2 YYREEE (reference sequence). Germline trimming cut 4 bases from V and 4 bases from J; bases unmatched to any gene: 7. The CDR3 runs 15 residues. CDR3 in DNA: TGTGCCAGCAGCCCGGGACAGGGGACTACCTATGGCTACACCTTC. Translation gives CASSPGQGTTYGYTF.

The chain employs TRBV5-8 and TRBJ2-1; D uncertain. The CDR3 is 13 amino acids. The germline V gene encodes CDR1 SGHTS and CDR2 YDEGEE. V was cut by 2 bases and J by 6 bases, with 9 bases left in between. CDR3 region: CASSFSVVNEQFF. The CDR3 bases are TGTGCCAGCAGCTTCTCGGTCGTCAATGAGCAGTTCTTC.

The chain links TRBV14 to TRBJ1-4; D possibly corresponds to TRBD1 (5 bases). The CDR3 consists of 15 residues. Germline lookup yields CDR1 SGHDN and CDR2 FVKESK. Trimming took off 2 bases at V and 5 bases at J, with 12 bases between the two ends. The CDR3, as DNA: TGTGCCAGCAGCCAAAGGAGGGGCTCGAATGAAAAACTGTTTTTT. It specifies CASSQRRGSNEKLFF.

The chain uses TRBV10-3 and TRBJ1-2, with 10 bases that match TRBD1. This CDR3 has 13 residues. V was pared by 8 bases and J by 3 bases, with 3 bases of the junction left unmatched. Germline CDR1 is ENHRY and CDR2 is SYGVKD. The CDR3: CAIRQGADYGYTF. Here the CDR3 DNA reads TGTGCCATCCGACAGGGGGCAGACTATGGCTACACCTTC.

The rearrangement links TRBV30 to TRBJ2-3, with a weak D call TRBD1 (7 bases). Trimming took 5 bases from V and 2 from J, leaving 17 bases between them. The CDR3 runs 15 residues. Looked up from germline, CDR1 is GTSNPN and CDR2 is SVGIG (reference sequence). The CDR3 region has the DNA TGTGCCTGGTCAAGGGCGGGACAGATCACAGATACGCAGTATTTT. Amino acids: CAWSRAGQITDTQYF.

This sequence joins TRBV7-6 and TRBJ2-3; D may be TRBD2 (6 bases). Germline V gene lookup returns CDR1 SGHVS and CDR2 FNYEAQ. Trimming pared 1 base from V and 4 bases from J, leaving 12 bases between. This CDR3 has 15 residues. The CDR3 sequence: CASSLVRRGPDTQYF. CDR3 DNA: TGTGCCAGCAGCTTAGTGCGGCGGGGTCCAGATACGCAGTATTTT.

The chain uses TRBV29-1 and TRBJ1-1; a possible D gene is TRBD1 (5 bases). The CDR3 is made up of 10 amino acids. Per germline, CDR1 SQVTM and CDR2 ANQGSEA. Trimming left V 4 bases short and J 10 bases short, with 10 bases between. The CDR3: CSVAGEVAFF. The CDR3 DNA reads as TGCAGCGTTGCGGGGGAGGTAGCTTTCTTT.

In its sample, this clone was seen once. The chain couples TRBV7-6 to TRBJ1-1; TRBD1 is a possible D gene (5 bases). Per the germline V gene, CDR1 is SGHVS and CDR2 is FNYEAQ. Trimming shortened V by 1 base and J by 0 bases, and 12 bases separated the two germline ends. The CDR3 loop spans 16 amino acids. CDR3 protein: CASSLEARVMNTEAFF. The CDR3 DNA reads TGTGCCAGCAGCTTAGAGGCCAGGGTCATGAACACTGAAGCTTTCTTT.

V usage is TRBV18 and J usage is TRBJ1-2, with 7 positions matching TRBD1. From germline, CDR1 is KGHSH and CDR2 LQKENI. This CDR3 comprises 14 residues. V trimming: 5 bases; J trimming: 4 bases; junction bases outside the gene matches: 7. CDR3 amino acids: CASSALQGTYGYTF. CDR3 DNA sequence: TGTGCCAGCTCAGCATTACAGGGGACCTATGGCTACACCTTC.

V and J are TRBV19 and TRBJ1-2, with a possible D match to TRBD1 (6 bases). This CDR3 is 16 amino acids long. CDR1 is LNHDA and CDR2 is SQIVND in the germline V gene (reference sequence). Deletions cut 6 bases from V and 0 bases from J, with 17 bases between. The CDR3 here is CASSPTGSTTNYGYTF. The CDR3 nucleotides are TGTGCCAGTAGCCCGACAGGTTCCACTACTAACTATGGCTACACCTTC.

The chain uses TRBV19 and TRBJ2-3; D is perhaps TRBD2 (5 bases). In germline, CDR1 is LNHDA, CDR2 SQIVND (reference sequence). This CDR3 comprises 16 residues. V shed 4 bases and J shed 7 bases, with 21 bases lying between them. The CDR3 region is CASSTWTPTLRNTQYF. The CDR3 DNA reads as TGTGCCAGTAGTACGTGGACTCCCACACTGAGAAATACGCAGTATTTT.

The chain employs TRBV6-5 and TRBJ2-5; TRBD2 is a possible D gene (5 bases). V dropped 2 bases and J dropped 5 bases, with 15 bases sitting between them. CDR1 and CDR2 (germline): MNHEY, SVGAGI. CDR3 length equals 15 residues. Here the CDR3 reads CASSYQNERAETQYF. The DNA for the CDR3 is TGTGCCAGCAGTTACCAAAACGAGAGGGCGGAGACCCAGTACTTC.

This chain uses TRBV12-5 with TRBJ2-1; TRBD1 matches at 7 bases. CDR1 and CDR2 from the germline V gene are LGHNT and FRNRAP. This CDR3 has 13 amino acids. With 2 bases clipped from V and 6 bases from J, the junction kept 1 base outside the gene matches. CDR3 bases: TGTGCTAGTGGTTTGTCAGGGGGCAATGAGCAGTTCTTC. It is translated as CASGLSGGNEQFF.

This rearrangement joins TRBV6-4 to TRBJ2-3; 9 nucleotides align to TRBD2. J was trimmed by 6 bases and V by 2 bases; bases with no gene match: 6. Looked up from germline, CDR1 is MRHNA and CDR2 is SNTAGT. The CDR3 contains 15 residues. The CDR3 region is CASSDLAGTGDTQYF. DNA of the CDR3: TGTGCCAGCAGTGACCTAGCGGGGACGGGGGATACGCAGTATTTT.